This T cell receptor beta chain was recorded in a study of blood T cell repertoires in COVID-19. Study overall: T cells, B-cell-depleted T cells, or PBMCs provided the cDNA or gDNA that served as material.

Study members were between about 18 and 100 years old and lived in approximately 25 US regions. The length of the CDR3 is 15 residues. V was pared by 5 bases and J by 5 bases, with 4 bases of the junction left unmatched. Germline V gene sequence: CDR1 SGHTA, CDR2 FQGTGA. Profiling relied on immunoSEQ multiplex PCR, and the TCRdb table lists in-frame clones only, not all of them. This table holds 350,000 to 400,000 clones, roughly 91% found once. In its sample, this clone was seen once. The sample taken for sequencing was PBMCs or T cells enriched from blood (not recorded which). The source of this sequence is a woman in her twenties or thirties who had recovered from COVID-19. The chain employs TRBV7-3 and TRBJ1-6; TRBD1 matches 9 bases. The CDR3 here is CASSRDRDNNSPLHF. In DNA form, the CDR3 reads TGTGCCAGCAGCCGGGACAGGGACAATAATTCACCCCTCCACTTT. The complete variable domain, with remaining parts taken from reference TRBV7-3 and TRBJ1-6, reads GAGVSQTPSNKVTEKGKYVELRCDPISGHTALYWYRQSLGQGPEFLIYFQGTGAADDSGLPNDRFFAVRPEGSVSTLKIQRTERGDSAVYLCASSRDRDNNSPLHFGNGTRLTVT.